Each of the 15 T cell receptor beta chains below was sequenced from the same sample in a study of blood T cells in healthy people across ages. A second PCR of about 7 to 12 cycles used a sample-barcoded 5' primer and a J-beta primer mix. TCRdb re-analysed the 5' RACE reads in MiXCR, keeping a single row per CDR3 protein. The sample records over 1.5 million distinct CDR3 sequences, around half being singletons. The material sequenced was blood. These receptors were taken from a woman aged 40 to 50 in good health.

This clonotype has only a few counts. The J gene is TRBJ2-7, the V gene TRBV7-2; D remains unclear. V gave up 3 bases and J gave up 3 bases, with 9 bases separating them. CDR3 length: 13 residues. From germline, CDR1 is SGHTA and CDR2 FQGNSA. CDR3 coding DNA: TGTGCCAGCAGCTTTACACCCTACTACGAGCAGTACTTC. Protein product: CASSFTPYYEQYF.

The V gene is TRBV12-3 or TRBV12-4, the J gene TRBJ2-7; D unresolved. This CDR3 has 14 amino acids. Trimming pared 3 bases from V and 2 bases from J, leaving 11 bases between. Written as DNA, the CDR3 is TGTGCCAGCAGTTTCGGAACAACTACCTACGAGCAGTACTTC. Translation gives CASSFGTTTYEQYF.

The genes are TRBV13 and TRBJ2-1, with 14 bases identical to TRBD2. Germline lookup yields CDR1 PRHDT and CDR2 FYEKMQ (reference sequence). V shed 4 bases, J shed 9 bases, and the junction held 11 bases outside the gene matches. The CDR3 extends over 17 amino acids. The CDR3 region has the DNA TGTGCCAGCAGCTCCTCTCAGACTAGCGGGGGGGGCCGTGAGCAGTTCTTC. This translates into CASSSSQTSGGGREQFF.

The V and J genes are TRBV20-1 and TRBJ2-1; 9 bases align to TRBD1. CDR3 length equals 14 residues. Trimming removed 7 bases from V and 3 bases from J; junction bases left unmatched: 7. Germline V CDR1 and CDR2: DFQATT, SNEGSKA (reference sequence). CDR3 region: CSVTGTGNYNEQFF. Written as DNA, the CDR3 is TGCAGTGTAACCGGGACAGGGAACTACAATGAGCAGTTCTTC.

This chain connects TRBV28 to TRBJ2-3, with D tentatively TRBD2 (6 bases). V was trimmed by 7 bases and J by 3 bases, leaving 17 bases between them. Germline CDR1 reads MDHEN; CDR2 reads SYDVKM. This CDR3 spans 15 amino acids. This CDR3 is CASNAQTGVTDTQYF. The CDR3, as DNA: TGTGCCAGCAATGCCCAAACGGGGGTAACAGATACGCAGTATTTT.

CDR3 bases: TGCAGTGCTAGAAAAGGGAAAGGCTCCTATAATTCACCCCTCCACTTT. Translated: CSARKGKGSYNSPLHF. The genes are TRBV20-1 and TRBJ1-6; D gene unclear. V lost 2 bases and J 0 bases, leaving 11 bases between the germline ends. CDR1 is DFQATT and CDR2 is SNEGSKA in the germline V gene (reference sequence). The CDR3 sequence is 16 residues long.

This clonotype was observed a handful of times. The chain recombines TRBV27 with TRBJ1-2; perhaps TRBD1 as D (6 bases). The CDR3 loop spans 16 amino acids. The germline V gene has CDR1 MNHEY and CDR2 SMNVEV (reference sequence). V dropped 5 bases and J dropped 4 bases, with 20 bases sitting between them. In nucleotides, the CDR3 is TGTGCCAGCAGTCCGTCGGGGGGGCCCCTCTTCTATGGCTACACCTTC. Its translation: CASSPSGGPLFYGYTF.

This chain uses TRBV10-2 with TRBJ2-5, with 7 bases lining up with TRBD2. Germline CDR1 is WSHSY and CDR2 is SAAADI. With 0 bases clipped from V and 1 base from J, the junction kept 14 bases outside the gene matches. This CDR3 is built from 19 residues. CDR3 nucleotides: TGCGCCAGCAGTGAGTCCATCTTCCGACTAGCCGGAACCCAAGAGACCCAGTACTTC. Encoded protein: CASSESIFRLAGTQETQYF.

The table lists this clonotype with a few counts. The chain employs TRBV6-5 and TRBJ2-1; TRBD2 aligns across 10 bases. This CDR3 is built from 18 residues. After removal of 4 bases from V and 4 bases from J, the junction contained 13 bases not matched to a gene. The germline V gene encodes CDR1 MNHEY and CDR2 SVGAGI. Written as DNA, the CDR3 is TGTGCCAGCAGTTCCACAACTAGCGGGGACCATCCGTACAATGAGCAGTTCTTC. Translated, it gives CASSSTTSGDHPYNEQFF.

In this sample, this clonotype turned up a few times. In DNA, the CDR3 is TGCGCCAGCAGCTTTGGGGCTAGCGGGGGAGTAACGATTTGGGAGCAGTTCTTC. It is translated as CASSFGASGGVTIWEQFF. The rearrangement uses TRBV5-1 and TRBJ2-1, with 10 nucleotides matching TRBD2. This CDR3 comprises 18 residues. The V and J ends lost 2 bases and 10 bases, in that order; junction bases with no gene match: 18. CDR1 and CDR2 from the germline V gene are SGHRS and YFSETQ.

This clonotype has more than one count but fewer than ten. The chain is built from TRBV28 and TRBJ2-3, with D possibly TRBD2 on 6 matching bases. The CDR3 spans 14 residues. CDR1 is MDHEN, CDR2 SYDVKM, per germline. V gave up 8 bases and J gave up 4 bases, with 16 bases separating them. CDR3 nucleotide sequence: TGTGCCAGCGGGGGGACTGAATCATCAGATACGCAGTATTTT. This gives the protein CASGGTESSDTQYF. Supplemented by reference TRBV28 and TRBJ2-3, the full variable domain reads DVKVTQSSRYLVKRTGEKVFLECVQDMDHENMFWYRQDPGLGLRLIYFSYDVKMKEKGDIPEGYSVSREKKERFSLILESASTNQTSMYLCASGGTESSDTQYFGPGTRLTVL.

The chain couples TRBV12-3 or TRBV12-4 to TRBJ1-5; D not certain. Trimming left V 9 bases short and J 1 base short, with 19 bases between. This CDR3 region has 16 residues. The CDR3 reads CASTRRTGSSNQPQHF. Here the CDR3 DNA reads TGTGCCAGTACCCGGCGGACGGGGTCGAGCAATCAGCCCCAGCATTTT.

This chain connects TRBV6-1 to TRBJ2-3; D is possibly TRBD1 or TRBD2 (5 bases each). The V gene's germline CDR1 is MNHNS and CDR2 SASEGT. V was trimmed by 7 bases and J by 2 bases, leaving 16 bases between them. This CDR3 comprises 15 residues. This CDR3 reads CASILGDLYTDTQYF. DNA of the CDR3: TGTGCCAGCATTCTAGGGGACCTATACACAGATACGCAGTATTTT.

V usage is TRBV6-1 and J usage is TRBJ2-3; 10 bases line up with TRBD2. This CDR3 comprises 17 residues. The V and J ends lost 6 bases and 3 bases, in that order; junction bases with no gene match: 12. Germline V lookup: CDR1 MNHNS, CDR2 SASEGT. CDR3 region: CASRRIHSGGKTDTQYF. DNA for the CDR3: TGTGCCAGCAGGCGGATCCATAGCGGGGGGAAAACAGATACGCAGTATTTT.

The chain links TRBV5-1 to TRBJ1-4; 9 positions agree with TRBD1. Germline assignment: CDR1 SGHRS and CDR2 YFSETQ. V shed 2 bases and J 4 bases; nucleotides not matched to a gene: 3. This CDR3 has 15 amino acids. CDR3 region: CASSLGQGINEKLFF. The CDR3 DNA reads as TGCGCCAGCAGCTTAGGACAGGGGATTAATGAAAAACTGTTTTTT.